The rows below give T cell receptor beta chains drawn from one sample of a study of beta chain features in type 1 diabetes. The method was immunoSEQ multiplex PCR; TCRdb's version includes in-frame clones alone and lacks a portion of them. The sample lists about 740,000 clones, roughly 13% seen once, with approximately 0.02% in the top ten. Sequences were obtained from naive CD4+ T cells from blood. Every receptor here comes from a young man with type 1 diabetes. Each CDR3 is given with its conserved first and last residue. D genes are given only for firm matches. Not every row has a clone size; where given, it reads once, few, many or a size class.

CDR3: CATTGGNYGYTF; DNA: TGTGCCACCACGGGCGGCAACTATGGCTACACCTTC; V: TRBV10-3; size: few; D: .; length: 12; J: TRBJ1-2
CDR3: CASSGGEYYEQYF; DNA: TGTGCCAGCAGCGGAGGGGAATACTACGAGCAGTACTTC; V: TRBV5-4; size: few; D: .; length: 13; J: TRBJ2-7
CDR3: CARLEGTVFETQYF; DNA: TGTGCCAGACTGGAAGGGACAGTGTTTGAGACCCAGTACTTC; V: TRBV21-1; size: .; D: .; length: 14; J: TRBJ2-5
CDR3: CAWSKGQIYEQYF; DNA: TGTGCCTGGAGTAAAGGACAAATCTACGAGCAGTACTTC; V: TRBV30; size: .; D: .; length: 13; J: TRBJ2-7
CDR3: CASSRGQFDSPLHF; DNA: TGTGCCAGCAGCCGGGGACAGTTTGATTCACCCCTCCACTTT; V: TRBV27; size: few; D: TRBD1; length: 14; J: TRBJ1-6
CDR3: CASRPTKAGTEQFF; DNA: TGTGCCAGCAGACCGACTAAAGCGGGGACTGAGCAGTTCTTC; V: TRBV7-9; size: few; D: TRBD2; length: 14; J: TRBJ2-1
CDR3: CASSLSPGTTDTQYF; DNA: TGTGCCAGCAGCTTATCCCCAGGAACCACAGATACGCAGTATTTT; V: TRBV7-9; size: .; D: .; length: 15; J: TRBJ2-3
CDR3: CASSRDQNQPQHF; DNA: TGTGCCAGTAGTAGGGACCAGAATCAGCCCCAGCATTTT; V: TRBV19; size: few; D: .; length: 13; J: TRBJ1-5
CDR3: CASSSDAGVRNTEAFF; DNA: TGCGCCAGCAGCTCCGACGCAGGGGTCAGGAACACTGAAGCTTTCTTT; V: TRBV5-1; size: .; D: .; length: 16; J: TRBJ1-1
CDR3: CASSSGGATDTQYF; DNA: TGTGCCAGCAGCTCCGGGGGGGCCACAGATACGCAGTATTTT; V: TRBV7-8; size: .; D: TRBD2; length: 14; J: TRBJ2-3
CDR3: CASSDLGKSTFF; DNA: TGTGCCAGCAGTGATTTAGGCAAGTCAACTTTCTTT; V: TRBV9; size: .; D: .; length: 12; J: TRBJ1-1
CDR3: CASSSRGAVEQYF; DNA: TGTGCCAGCAGTTCGCGGGGGGCCGTCGAGCAGTACTTC; V: TRBV27; size: .; D: TRBD2; length: 13; J: TRBJ2-7
CDR3: CAISGTRGETQYF; DNA: TGTGCCATCTCGGGGACCAGAGGGGAGACCCAGTACTTC; V: TRBV10-3; size: .; D: .; length: 13; J: TRBJ2-5
CDR3: CASSSAPTYGYTF; DNA: TGCGCCAGCAGCTCCGCACCTACCTACGGCTACACCTTC; V: TRBV5-1; size: .; D: .; length: 13; J: TRBJ1-2
CDR3: CASSGQGSDTQYF; DNA: TGTGCCAGCAGCGGACAGGGGTCCGATACGCAGTATTTT; V: TRBV6-5; size: .; D: TRBD1; length: 13; J: TRBJ2-3
CDR3: CAWSLRGYGYTF; DNA: TGTGCCTGGAGTCTACGGGGCTATGGCTACACCTTC; V: TRBV30; size: few; D: .; length: 12; J: TRBJ1-2
CDR3: CASSPGQGAPNQPQHF; DNA: TGTGCCAGCTCACCAGGACAGGGGGCTCCCAATCAGCCCCAGCATTTT; V: TRBV18; size: few; D: TRBD1; length: 16; J: TRBJ1-5